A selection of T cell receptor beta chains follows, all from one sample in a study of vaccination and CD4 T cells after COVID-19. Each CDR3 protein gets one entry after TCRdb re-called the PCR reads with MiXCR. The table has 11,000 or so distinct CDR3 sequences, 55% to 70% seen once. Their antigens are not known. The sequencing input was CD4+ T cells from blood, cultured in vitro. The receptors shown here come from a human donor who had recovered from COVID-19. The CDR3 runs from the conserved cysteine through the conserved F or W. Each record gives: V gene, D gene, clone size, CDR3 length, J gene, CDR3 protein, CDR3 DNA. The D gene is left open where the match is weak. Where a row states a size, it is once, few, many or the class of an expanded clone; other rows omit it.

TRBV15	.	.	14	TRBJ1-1	CATSRSLMNTEAFF	TGTGCCACCAGCAGAAGCCTTATGAACACTGAAGCTTTCTTT
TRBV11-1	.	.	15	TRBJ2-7	CASSLGGGDWYEQYF	TGTGCCAGCAGCTTGGGAGGGGGCGATTGGTACGAGCAGTACTTC
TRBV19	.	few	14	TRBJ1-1	CASRLGGVGTEAFF	TGTGCCAGCCGCCTGGGGGGAGTTGGGACTGAAGCTTTCTTT
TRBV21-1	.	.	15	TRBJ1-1	CASSSMDRETTEAFF	TGTGCCAGCAGCTCGATGGACAGGGAGACCACTGAAGCTTTCTTT
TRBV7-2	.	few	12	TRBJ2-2	CASSDVTGELFF	TGTGCCAGCAGCGATGTCACCGGGGAGCTGTTTTTT
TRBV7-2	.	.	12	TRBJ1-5	CASSLGSQPQHF	TGTGCCAGCAGCTTAGGGAGCCAGCCCCAGCATTTT
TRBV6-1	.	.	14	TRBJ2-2	CASSEAGGTGELFF	TGTGCCAGCAGTGAAGCGGGAGGCACCGGGGAGCTGTTTTTT
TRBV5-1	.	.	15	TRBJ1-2	CASLPGQTANYGYTF	TGCGCCAGCCTCCCGGGGCAGACAGCTAACTATGGCTACACCTTC
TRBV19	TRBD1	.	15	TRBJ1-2	CASSPRQGIAYGYTF	TGTGCCAGTAGTCCCCGACAGGGGATCGCCTATGGCTACACCTTC
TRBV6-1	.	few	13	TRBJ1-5	CASSQAVHQPQHF	TGTGCCAGCAGCCAAGCAGTGCATCAGCCCCAGCATTTT
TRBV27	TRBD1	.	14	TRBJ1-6	CASSAGQINSPLHF	TGTGCCAGCAGCGCGGGACAGATTAATTCACCCCTCCACTTT
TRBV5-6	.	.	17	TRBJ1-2	CASSPLFRAYPFGGYTF	TGTGCCAGCAGTCCTCTGTTCCGGGCCTACCCCTTTGGTGGCTACACCTTC